These T cell receptor beta chains were read from a single sample in a study of blood T cell repertoires in COVID-19. TCRdb's table, derived via immunoSEQ multiplex PCR, lists solely in-frame clones and lacks some. The sample holds some 98,000 clones, around 80% seen once. Material: peripheral blood. These receptor sequences come from an older man with acute or convalescent COVID-19. Both conserved end residues are part of each CDR3. Each record gives: CDR3 DNA, CDR3 protein, V gene, CDR3 length, clone size, J gene, D gene. D genes are given only for firm matches. Size is stated for part of the rows, as once, few or many counts, or as a class when the clone is expanded.

CDR3nt: TGTGCCAGCAGCTTTACCAGGGGCCCCCATCAGCCCCAGCATTTT
CDR3aa: CASSFTRGPHQPQHF
v_gene: TRBV7-2
len: 15
abundance: .
j_gene: TRBJ1-5
d_gene: .

CDR3nt: TGTGCCAGCAGCCACTTCCGGACAGGACACCTCTCCTACAATGAGCAGTTCTTC
CDR3aa: CASSHFRTGHLSYNEQFF
v_gene: TRBV3-1/TRBV3-2
len: 18
abundance: .
j_gene: TRBJ2-1
d_gene: TRBD1

CDR3nt: TGTGCCAGCAGCTTAGGGGGCCCCTTCACTGAAGCTTTCTTT
CDR3aa: CASSLGGPFTEAFF
v_gene: TRBV11-3
len: 14
abundance: .
j_gene: TRBJ1-1
d_gene: .

CDR3nt: TGTGCCAGTGGGACGGGACAGGGGGTTCAGCCCCAGCATTTT
CDR3aa: CASGTGQGVQPQHF
v_gene: TRBV27
len: 14
abundance: .
j_gene: TRBJ1-5
d_gene: TRBD1

CDR3nt: TGTGCCAGCAGCCAAGACGCAGGGATTCAGCCCCAGCATTTT
CDR3aa: CASSQDAGIQPQHF
v_gene: TRBV4-2
len: 14
abundance: few
j_gene: TRBJ1-5
d_gene: .

CDR3nt: TGTGCCAGCAGCTTGGCCTGGGACAGAACCTACGAGCAGTACTTC
CDR3aa: CASSLAWDRTYEQYF
v_gene: TRBV5-4
len: 15
abundance: .
j_gene: TRBJ2-7
d_gene: TRBD1

CDR3nt: TGTGCCAGCAAGACTAGCGGGAACTCCTACGAGCAGTACTTC
CDR3aa: CASKTSGNSYEQYF
v_gene: TRBV2
len: 14
abundance: .
j_gene: TRBJ2-7
d_gene: TRBD2

CDR3nt: TGTGCCATCAGCGAACTAGCGGGCAGCTACAATGAGCAGTTCTTC
CDR3aa: CAISELAGSYNEQFF
v_gene: TRBV10-3
len: 15
abundance: few
j_gene: TRBJ2-1
d_gene: TRBD2

CDR3nt: TGTGCCAGCAGCCGAAACCGCGGGGGTACCTACAATGAGCAGTTCTTC
CDR3aa: CASSRNRGGTYNEQFF
v_gene: TRBV3-1/TRBV3-2
len: 16
abundance: .
j_gene: TRBJ2-1
d_gene: TRBD2

CDR3nt: TGTGCCTGGAGACTCAGGTGGTCTATTCGCGGCTACACCTTC
CDR3aa: CAWRLRWSIRGYTF
v_gene: TRBV30
len: 14
abundance: .
j_gene: TRBJ1-2
d_gene: .

CDR3nt: TGTGCCAGCAGCAGAAATCCGGGACAGGGTAGGAATGAGCAGTTCTTC
CDR3aa: CASSRNPGQGRNEQFF
v_gene: TRBV7-8
len: 16
abundance: .
j_gene: TRBJ2-1
d_gene: TRBD1

CDR3nt: TGTGCCAGCGGAGCGGGAGGGACAGATACGCAGTATTTT
CDR3aa: CASGAGGTDTQYF
v_gene: TRBV7-2
len: 13
abundance: many
j_gene: TRBJ2-3
d_gene: TRBD2

CDR3nt: TGTGCCAGCAGCCAAGGGACAGGGGCCCCCTATGGCTACACCTTC
CDR3aa: CASSQGTGAPYGYTF
v_gene: TRBV16
len: 15
abundance: .
j_gene: TRBJ1-2
d_gene: TRBD1

CDR3nt: TGCGCCAGCCGGGACAGGGGGTACGAGCAGTACTTC
CDR3aa: CASRDRGYEQYF
v_gene: TRBV10-2
len: 12
abundance: .
j_gene: TRBJ2-7
d_gene: TRBD1

CDR3nt: TGTGCCAGCCGCCGGGCGGGAGGGCCAAATGAGCAGTTCTTC
CDR3aa: CASRRAGGPNEQFF
v_gene: TRBV27
len: 14
abundance: .
j_gene: TRBJ2-1
d_gene: TRBD2

CDR3nt: TGTGCCAGCTCCCCTGACCAGGGCGTCACTGAAGCTTTCTTT
CDR3aa: CASSPDQGVTEAFF
v_gene: TRBV18
len: 14
abundance: .
j_gene: TRBJ1-1
d_gene: .

CDR3nt: TGTGCCTGGAAAGCCCCTGAGGACTTAAGAAACACCATATATTTT
CDR3aa: CAWKAPEDLRNTIYF
v_gene: TRBV30
len: 15
abundance: .
j_gene: TRBJ1-3
d_gene: .

CDR3nt: TGTGCCAGCAGGACGGGTGGCAACTACGAGCAGTACTTC
CDR3aa: CASRTGGNYEQYF
v_gene: TRBV28
len: 13
abundance: .
j_gene: TRBJ2-7
d_gene: .

CDR3nt: TGTGCCAGCAAGGACAGGAACTCTGGAAACACCATATATTTT
CDR3aa: CASKDRNSGNTIYF
v_gene: TRBV6-5
len: 14
abundance: .
j_gene: TRBJ1-3
d_gene: TRBD1

CDR3nt: TGTGCCAGCACCTTCCGGGAGGGTGAAGCTTTCTTT
CDR3aa: CASTFREGEAFF
v_gene: TRBV12-3/TRBV12-4
len: 12
abundance: .
j_gene: TRBJ1-1
d_gene: .

CDR3nt: TGTGCCACCAGCAGAGATCGACAGAACTTGTATGGCTACACCTTC
CDR3aa: CATSRDRQNLYGYTF
v_gene: TRBV15
len: 15
abundance: .
j_gene: TRBJ1-2
d_gene: .

CDR3nt: TGTGCCAGCAGCTTAGGGGGGCAGACCTATAATTCACCCCTCCACTTT
CDR3aa: CASSLGGQTYNSPLHF
v_gene: TRBV7-2
len: 16
abundance: .
j_gene: TRBJ1-6
d_gene: .

CDR3nt: TGTGCCAGCAGCTTGGCCGTACAGGGTGGCACCGGGGAGCTGTTTTTT
CDR3aa: CASSLAVQGGTGELFF
v_gene: TRBV5-4
len: 16
abundance: .
j_gene: TRBJ2-2
d_gene: .

CDR3nt: TGTGCCAGCAGCCCGATCACCGGGACACGGGGACTAGCGGGGCTCAATGAGCAGTTCTTC
CDR3aa: CASSPITGTRGLAGLNEQFF
v_gene: TRBV27
len: 20
abundance: .
j_gene: TRBJ2-1
d_gene: TRBD2

CDR3nt: TGTGCCAGCACCCAACAGGGGGCGAGTTATAATTCACCCCTCCACTTT
CDR3aa: CASTQQGASYNSPLHF
v_gene: TRBV10-3
len: 16
abundance: .
j_gene: TRBJ1-6
d_gene: TRBD1

CDR3nt: TGTGCCAGCAGCCAAGATCCTCCAGGGGTAGGCGAGCAGTACTTC
CDR3aa: CASSQDPPGVGEQYF
v_gene: TRBV3-1/TRBV3-2
len: 15
abundance: .
j_gene: TRBJ2-7
d_gene: .

CDR3nt: TGTGCCAGCAGTTGGGCCTTTGAGCAGTTCTTC
CDR3aa: CASSWAFEQFF
v_gene: TRBV6-2/TRBV6-3
len: 11
abundance: .
j_gene: TRBJ2-1
d_gene: .

CDR3nt: TGTGCCAGCAGCTTGGCCGTCCAGGGGAACACTGAAGCTTTCTTT
CDR3aa: CASSLAVQGNTEAFF
v_gene: TRBV5-4
len: 15
abundance: few
j_gene: TRBJ1-1
d_gene: .

CDR3nt: TGTGCCAGCTCACCTTCGACTCGAAACACCGGGGAGCTGTTTTTT
CDR3aa: CASSPSTRNTGELFF
v_gene: TRBV18
len: 15
abundance: .
j_gene: TRBJ2-2
d_gene: .

CDR3nt: TGTGCCAGCAGCCGACTAGCGGGGGACCCAGATACGCAGTATTTT
CDR3aa: CASSRLAGDPDTQYF
v_gene: TRBV11-2
len: 15
abundance: .
j_gene: TRBJ2-3
d_gene: TRBD2

CDR3nt: TGTGCCAGCAGCTTAGGACTAGCGGAAAGAACCGGGGAGCTGTTTTTT
CDR3aa: CASSLGLAERTGELFF
v_gene: TRBV7-2
len: 16
abundance: .
j_gene: TRBJ2-2
d_gene: TRBD2

CDR3nt: TGTGCCAGCAGCCCCTTCCCAGGACAGGGGGTCTACGAGCAGTACTTC
CDR3aa: CASSPFPGQGVYEQYF
v_gene: TRBV14
len: 16
abundance: .
j_gene: TRBJ2-7
d_gene: TRBD1

CDR3nt: TGTGCCAGCAGTGACGACAGGGGGCAGGTTGAAAAACTGTTTTTT
CDR3aa: CASSDDRGQVEKLFF
v_gene: TRBV2
len: 15
abundance: .
j_gene: TRBJ1-4
d_gene: TRBD1

CDR3nt: TGTGCCAGCAGCGTAGTGGGCGCTAGCGGTGACAATGAGCAGTTCTTC
CDR3aa: CASSVVGASGDNEQFF
v_gene: TRBV9
len: 16
abundance: .
j_gene: TRBJ2-1
d_gene: TRBD2

CDR3nt: TGTGCCAGCAGTATAGACAGGGTTACTGAAGCTTTCTTT
CDR3aa: CASSIDRVTEAFF
v_gene: TRBV2
len: 13
abundance: .
j_gene: TRBJ1-1
d_gene: TRBD1

CDR3nt: TGTGCCAGCAGCCAAGCCCCTGGGATAGCGGGGACCTCTGGGGCCAACGTCCTGACTTTC
CDR3aa: CASSQAPGIAGTSGANVLTF
v_gene: TRBV4-2
len: 20
abundance: .
j_gene: TRBJ2-6
d_gene: TRBD2

CDR3nt: TGTGCCAGCAGCTTACCAGGACTTTCACCCCTCCACTTT
CDR3aa: CASSLPGLSPLHF
v_gene: TRBV7-9
len: 13
abundance: .
j_gene: TRBJ1-6
d_gene: .

CDR3nt: TGTGCCAGCACCCCTTACCAGGAAGAGACCCAGTACTTC
CDR3aa: CASTPYQEETQYF
v_gene: TRBV6-5
len: 13
abundance: .
j_gene: TRBJ2-5
d_gene: .

CDR3nt: TGTGCCAGCAGTCAGGGGACCCAGTACTTC
CDR3aa: CASSQGTQYF
v_gene: TRBV28
len: 10
abundance: .
j_gene: TRBJ2-5
d_gene: .

CDR3nt: TGTGCCAGCAGGGGCGGGGGGGAAGAGACCCAGTACTTC
CDR3aa: CASRGGGEETQYF
v_gene: TRBV12-3/TRBV12-4
len: 13
abundance: .
j_gene: TRBJ2-5
d_gene: TRBD2

CDR3nt: TGTGCCAGCAGATTCACTAGCGGGAGCTTCACCGGGGAGCTGTTTTTT
CDR3aa: CASRFTSGSFTGELFF
v_gene: TRBV27
len: 16
abundance: .
j_gene: TRBJ2-2
d_gene: TRBD2

CDR3nt: TGTGCCAGTAGTATAGCCCCAGGGGGGTGGAATCAGCCCCAGCATTTT
CDR3aa: CASSIAPGGWNQPQHF
v_gene: TRBV19
len: 16
abundance: .
j_gene: TRBJ1-5
d_gene: TRBD1

CDR3nt: TGTGCCACCAGCAGCTTTAGGGCCGCGGGGGTGGCCCAGTACTTC
CDR3aa: CATSSFRAAGVAQYF
v_gene: TRBV15
len: 15
abundance: .
j_gene: TRBJ2-5
d_gene: TRBD2

CDR3nt: TGTGCCTGGAGTCGGACTAGTACGGGGGAGACCCAGTACTTC
CDR3aa: CAWSRTSTGETQYF
v_gene: TRBV30
len: 14
abundance: .
j_gene: TRBJ2-5
d_gene: TRBD2

CDR3nt: TGTGCCAGCACCATCGGGATAGGTCGGGATGAAAAACTGTTTTTT
CDR3aa: CASTIGIGRDEKLFF
v_gene: TRBV7-9
len: 15
abundance: once
j_gene: TRBJ1-4
d_gene: .

CDR3nt: TGCGCCAGCAGTTGGCGGGAGGGCCGAGAGACCCAGTACTTC
CDR3aa: CASSWREGRETQYF
v_gene: TRBV5-1
len: 14
abundance: .
j_gene: TRBJ2-5
d_gene: TRBD2

CDR3nt: TGTGCCAGCAGCTTCGCCTACGAGCAGTACTTC
CDR3aa: CASSFAYEQYF
v_gene: TRBV7-6
len: 11
abundance: .
j_gene: TRBJ2-7
d_gene: .

CDR3nt: TGTGCCAGCAGTACAAGGGGGGGGCCTTACAATCAGCCCCAGCATTTT
CDR3aa: CASSTRGGPYNQPQHF
v_gene: TRBV28
len: 16
abundance: few
j_gene: TRBJ1-5
d_gene: .

CDR3nt: TGCGCCAGCAGGGGACAGGGGGCTAGAACTGAAGCTTTCTTT
CDR3aa: CASRGQGARTEAFF
v_gene: TRBV4-1
len: 14
abundance: .
j_gene: TRBJ1-1
d_gene: TRBD1

CDR3nt: TGTGCCAGCAGCGCACTATACGAGCAGTACTTC
CDR3aa: CASSALYEQYF
v_gene: TRBV7-6
len: 11
abundance: .
j_gene: TRBJ2-7
d_gene: .